The rows below give T cell receptor beta chains drawn from one sample of a study of blood T cell repertoires in COVID-19. Using immunoSEQ multiplex PCR, the repertoire was profiled, and TCRdb retains in-frame clones only, with some absent. The repertoire has approximately 50,000 clones, roughly 80% of them found once; the top ten carry roughly an eighth. Material: peripheral blood. The source of these receptors is a human donor in a cohort sampled during active COVID-19. Each CDR3 is given without its conserved first and last residue. A D gene is named only where the DNA matches it firmly.

d_gene,v_gene,CDR3aa
TRBD1,TRBV6-1,ASSDRQGSAF
TRBD1,TRBV19,ASNQGQGNQPQH
.,TRBV7-2,ASSLLTGFTYEQY
TRBD1,TRBV9,ASSWTGGGYT
.,TRBV5-4,ASSPGFRTNEKLF
.,TRBV3-1/TRBV3-2,ASSQETATNEKLF
.,TRBV5-4,ASSLGQGEVGANVLT
.,TRBV2,ASSPRETQY
TRBD1,TRBV9,ASSGGQGPYEQY
.,TRBV6-2/TRBV6-3,ASSYSEGDTEAF
.,TRBV3-1/TRBV3-2,ASSQVKQVSDTQY
.,TRBV6-6,ASSSQGMNSPLH
.,TRBV24-1,ATSDPEGGKTEAF
.,TRBV12-3/TRBV12-4,ASSLSTSRAQY
.,TRBV5-6,ASSPGRNPYGYT
TRBD1,TRBV7-2,ASSSLPGQGYEQY
TRBD1,TRBV27,ASSSGTGGAQPQH
.,TRBV7-2,ASSFLGTNYGYT
TRBD1,TRBV28,ASSVGQGAYSMNTEAF
TRBD1,TRBV19,ARPAYRGEKADGYT